The rows below give T cell receptor beta chains drawn from one sample of a study of T-cell memory formation after mild COVID-19. TCRdb independently ran MiXCR on the 5' RACE reads; one entry per CDR3 protein. Of 200,000 to 250,000 distinct CDR3 sequences listed, 15% to 17% are singletons. Sequencing was carried out using PBMCs or a T cell subset sorted from them (not recorded which). The receptors here all came from an adult woman who had mild COVID-19 (a few samples of this study predate the infection). Cell type and time point are not known. CDR3s include the opening cysteine and the closing phenylalanine or tryptophan. The D gene is left open where the match is weak. Clone size is stated in some rows and not others, as once, few, many or a class when expanded.

j_call: TRBJ1-3; d_call: -; clone_size: -; v_call: TRBV6-5; cdr3_nt: TGTGCCAGCACCCGGGGTGGTGGAAACACCATATATTTT; cdr3_aa: CASTRGGGNTIYF
j_call: TRBJ2-1; d_call: TRBD2; clone_size: -; v_call: TRBV7-9; cdr3_nt: TGTGCCAGCAGCTTTTATACTAGCGGGAGCTACAATGAGCAGTTCTTC; cdr3_aa: CASSFYTSGSYNEQFF
j_call: TRBJ2-5; d_call: TRBD1; clone_size: -; v_call: TRBV5-5; cdr3_nt: TGTGCCAGCAGGTGGGACAGGGAAGAGACCCAGTACTTC; cdr3_aa: CASRWDREETQYF
j_call: TRBJ2-5; d_call: -; clone_size: many; v_call: TRBV5-1; cdr3_nt: TGCGCCAGCAGCTCACCAGGAGGGGAGACCCAGTACTTC; cdr3_aa: CASSSPGGETQYF
j_call: TRBJ2-1; d_call: -; clone_size: -; v_call: TRBV7-3; cdr3_nt: TGTGCCAGCAGCATAGGGGGGTCGAGGAATGAGCAGTTCTTC; cdr3_aa: CASSIGGSRNEQFF
j_call: TRBJ1-1; d_call: -; clone_size: few; v_call: TRBV20-1; cdr3_nt: TGCAGTGCTAGCTCCGGGGGTAGGGGGGCCATGAACACTGAAGCTTTCTTT; cdr3_aa: CSASSGGRGAMNTEAFF
j_call: TRBJ1-6; d_call: -; clone_size: few; v_call: TRBV20-1; cdr3_nt: TGCAGTGCTAGAGATCCGGGCCGCAATTCACCCCTCCACTTT; cdr3_aa: CSARDPGRNSPLHF
j_call: TRBJ1-1; d_call: -; clone_size: many; v_call: TRBV12-3/TRBV12-4; cdr3_nt: TGTGCCAGCAGTTCCTGGCGGTCCATGACCACTGAAGCTTTCTTT; cdr3_aa: CASSSWRSMTTEAFF
j_call: TRBJ1-2; d_call: -; clone_size: -; v_call: TRBV5-1; cdr3_nt: TGCGCCAGCAGCATGGGTCGGGATTATGGATACACCTTC; cdr3_aa: CASSMGRDYGYTF
j_call: TRBJ1-2; d_call: TRBD1; clone_size: once; v_call: TRBV20-1; cdr3_nt: TGCAGTGCTCTCCTGGACAGGGAGTATGGCTACACCTTC; cdr3_aa: CSALLDREYGYTF
j_call: TRBJ2-7; d_call: TRBD1; clone_size: -; v_call: TRBV5-1; cdr3_nt: TGCGCCAGCAGCTTCCAGACAGGGGGCCAGGTCGAGCAGTACTTC; cdr3_aa: CASSFQTGGQVEQYF
j_call: TRBJ2-2; d_call: -; clone_size: few; v_call: TRBV7-6; cdr3_nt: TGTGCCAGCAGCCCCTTCAACGGGGAGCTGTTTTTT; cdr3_aa: CASSPFNGELFF
j_call: TRBJ2-7; d_call: TRBD2; clone_size: few; v_call: TRBV4-2; cdr3_nt: TGTGCCAGCAGCCAAGGGACTAGCGGGAGGGCCTACGAGCAGTACTTC; cdr3_aa: CASSQGTSGRAYEQYF
j_call: TRBJ2-1; d_call: TRBD2; clone_size: few; v_call: TRBV7-3; cdr3_nt: TGTGCCAGCAGCCAGACTAGCGGGGGATTTAATGAGCAGTTCTTC; cdr3_aa: CASSQTSGGFNEQFF
j_call: TRBJ2-1; d_call: -; clone_size: few; v_call: TRBV29-1; cdr3_nt: TGCAGCGTTGTTCTCTGGGTAGGGGGCAATGAGCAGTTCTTC; cdr3_aa: CSVVLWVGGNEQFF
j_call: TRBJ2-7; d_call: TRBD1; clone_size: few; v_call: TRBV25-1; cdr3_nt: TGTGCCAGCAGAGCCCAGGGTAGGGGACAGGGAATTTACGAGCAGTACTTC; cdr3_aa: CASRAQGRGQGIYEQYF
j_call: TRBJ2-5; d_call: -; clone_size: many; v_call: TRBV6-1; cdr3_nt: TGTGCCAGCAGTGGATCCGACAGCCGGCACCCCTTC; cdr3_aa: CASSGSDSRHPF
j_call: TRBJ2-1; d_call: TRBD2; clone_size: -; v_call: TRBV7-2; cdr3_nt: TGTGCCAGCAGCTTGTTGGTCGGGCTAGCGGGGGGGCGAAGGAATGAGCAGTTCTTC; cdr3_aa: CASSLLVGLAGGRRNEQFF
j_call: TRBJ2-3; d_call: TRBD2; clone_size: -; v_call: TRBV7-2; cdr3_nt: TGTGCCAGCAGCTTAAGCGGGAGTCGAGATACGCAGTATTTT; cdr3_aa: CASSLSGSRDTQYF
j_call: TRBJ1-5; d_call: -; clone_size: -; v_call: TRBV30; cdr3_nt: TGTGCCTGGAGCGAGATAGGAGGACGGAGGAATCAGCCCCAGCATTTT; cdr3_aa: CAWSEIGGRRNQPQHF
j_call: TRBJ2-1; d_call: -; clone_size: -; v_call: TRBV7-9; cdr3_nt: TGTGCCAGCAGTTTTCTAGCAGATGAGCAGTTCTTC; cdr3_aa: CASSFLADEQFF
j_call: TRBJ1-3; d_call: TRBD1; clone_size: -; v_call: TRBV7-8; cdr3_nt: TGTGCCACCGAGCAGGATGTATATAAGGGGGCCTTCTCTGGAAACACCATATATTTT; cdr3_aa: CATEQDVYKGAFSGNTIYF